Following are 15 T cell receptor beta chains from one sample sequenced in a study of T cell repertoires in cytomegalovirus infection. Via MiXCR, TCRdb re-called the reads, giving one row per CDR3 protein. The repertoire consists of some 300,000 distinct CDR3 sequences, with roughly 15% occurring once and the leading ten covering roughly 9.7%. The source material was PBMCs. All receptors come from a human donor in good health (CMV status not recorded). Some clones in this sample may be carry-over from other donors' samples.

V usage is TRBV6-2 or TRBV6-3 and J usage is TRBJ2-5; 9 bases line up with TRBD2. V was pared by 7 bases and J by 4 bases, with 7 bases of the junction left unmatched. Germline CDR1 MNHEY, CDR2 SVGEGT. The CDR3 sequence is 14 residues long. In DNA form, the CDR3 reads TGTGCCAGCAAATTCGGAGCGGGGGGAGAGACCCAGTACTTC. Amino acid sequence: CASKFGAGGETQYF.

The chain uses TRBV4-3 and TRBJ1-2, with D maybe TRBD1 (5 bases). V lost 9 bases and J lost 3, with 14 bases in between. Per germline, CDR1 LGHNA and CDR2 YSLEER. CDR3 length equals 13 residues. In DNA, the CDR3 is TGCGCCAGATGCTTGAGCAGGGACTATGGCTACACCTTC. It yields the protein CARCLSRDYGYTF.

This clonotype was counted between two and nine times. The J gene is TRBJ2-2, the V gene TRBV5-1, with D hard to call. The V gene lost 0 bases and the J gene lost 4 bases, with 4 bases spanning the gap. Germline CDR1 is SGHRS and CDR2 is YFSETQ. This CDR3 contains 13 residues. CDR3 sequence (DNA): TGCGCCAGCAGCTTGGGGACCACCGGGGAGCTGTTTTTT. Protein sequence: CASSLGTTGELFF.

This clonotype showed up many times. This chain joins TRBV7-8 and TRBJ1-2; D not certain. CDR3 length: 17 amino acids. Trimming removed 5 bases from V and 3 bases from J, with 22 bases in between. Germline V gene data show CDR1 as SGHVS and CDR2 as FQNEAQ. The CDR3 coding sequence is TGTGCCAGCAGCCCCCTCCGGGTGGCTACGAAGGACTATGGCTACACCTTC. It translates to CASSPLRVATKDYGYTF. Filled out from reference TRBV7-8 and TRBJ1-2, the complete variable domain reads GAGVSQSPRYKVAKRGQDVALRCDPISGHVSLFWYQQALGQGPEFLTYFQNEAQLDKSGLPSDRFFAERPEGSVSTLKIQRTQQEDSAVYLCASSPLRVATKDYGYTFGSGTRLTVV.

The table lists this clonotype with many counts. V and J are TRBV7-2 and TRBJ1-5, with 7 bases aligning to TRBD1. This CDR3 region has 19 residues. V lost 4 bases, J lost 2 bases, and 17 bases stayed unmatched. The germline CDR1 and CDR2 sequences are SGHTA and FQGNSA. CDR3 sequence reads: CASSSPADSGGPRNQPQHF. CDR3 nucleotide sequence: TGTGCCAGCAGCTCGCCTGCTGACTCAGGGGGTCCCCGCAATCAGCCCCAGCATTTT.

This clonotype was recorded a few times. This chain uses TRBV6-2 or TRBV6-3 with TRBJ2-7; possible D gene TRBD2, 5 bases. CDR1 is MNHEY, CDR2 SVGEGT, per germline. This CDR3 is built from 16 residues. Trimming left V 5 bases short and J 0 bases short, with 17 bases between. This chain's CDR3 is CASSGLWTGSSYEQYF. The CDR3 DNA is TGTGCCAGCAGTGGGCTGTGGACGGGATCCTCCTACGAGCAGTACTTC.

This clonotype appeared a few times. The chain combines TRBV7-9 with TRBJ1-2; D ambiguous. In germline, CDR1 is SEHNR, CDR2 FQNEAQ (reference sequence). Trimming left V 5 bases short and J 8 bases short, with 12 bases between. CDR3 length: 12 residues. The CDR3, as DNA: TGTGCCAGCAGCCCACTAGAAGCGGGCTACACCTTC. Translation gives CASSPLEAGYTF.

V is TRBV2 and J is TRBJ1-6; TRBD1 is a possible D gene (6 bases). Between the trimmed V and J ends, which lost 5 bases and 8 bases, there was a span of 13 bases. This CDR3 region has 14 residues. Germline CDR1 and CDR2: SNHLY and FYNNEI. The CDR3 DNA follows: TGTGCCAGCAGTTACAGGGTTGGGGATTCACCCCTCCACTTT. It encodes CASSYRVGDSPLHF.

This clonotype showed up just a few times. The V call is TRBV5-1, the J call TRBJ1-1, with 7 bases matching TRBD1. The V gene's germline CDR1 is SGHRS and CDR2 YFSETQ. There are 12 residues in the CDR3. The junction had 3 bases not matched to a gene; V was cut back by 3 bases and J by 7 bases. The CDR3 is CASSWNRGEAFF. CDR3 coding DNA: TGCGCCAGCAGCTGGAACAGGGGTGAAGCTTTCTTT. The full variable domain, rest sourced from reference TRBV5-1 and TRBJ1-1, is KAGVTQTPRYLIKTRGQQVTLSCSPISGHRSVSWYQQTPGQGLQFLFEYFSETQRNKGNFPGRFSGRQFSNSRSEMNVSTLELGDSALYLCASSWNRGEAFFGQGTRLTVV.

J is TRBJ2-6 and V is TRBV10-3; 7 positions match TRBD2. Germline lookup yields CDR1 ENHRY and CDR2 SYGVKD. The CDR3 length is 17 residues. Trimming at V came to 0 bases and at J to 3 bases, leaving 5 bases not matched to a gene. The CDR3 loop is CAISESSGGSGANVLTF. For the CDR3, the DNA is TGTGCCATCAGTGAGTCTTCGGGGGGAAGTGGGGCCAACGTCCTGACTTTC.

The genes are TRBV20-1 and TRBJ1-2; D is unresolved. The CDR3 loop spans 15 amino acids. The V end was cut by 2 bases, the J end by 5 bases, with 18 bases between. Germline CDR1 and CDR2: DFQATT and SNEGSKA (reference sequence). The CDR3 loop is CSARHPRGGSYGYTF. For the CDR3, the DNA is TGCAGTGCTAGACACCCCCGGGGAGGGAGTTATGGCTACACCTTC.

There are a few counts of this clonotype. The V and J genes are TRBV20-1 and TRBJ2-7, with D perhaps TRBD2 (5 bases). The CDR3 is 11 amino acids. CDR1 is DFQATT, CDR2 SNEGSKA, per germline (reference sequence). V was trimmed by 6 bases and J by 5 bases, leaving 11 bases between them. The CDR3 reads CSARAVHEQYF. The CDR3 coding sequence is TGCAGTGCCCGAGCGGTCCACGAGCAGTACTTC.

This chain links TRBV6-2 or TRBV6-3 with TRBJ2-7; 11 bases line up with TRBD2. Germline V gene data show CDR1 as MNHEY and CDR2 as SVGEGT. J was trimmed by 7 bases and V by 2 bases; bases with no gene match: 13. This CDR3 is 17 amino acids long. The CDR3 coding sequence is TGTGCCAGCAGTTACACCTGGGGACTAGCGGATCTGGGGGAGCAGTACTTC. Protein product: CASSYTWGLADLGEQYF.

The V gene is TRBV9, the J gene TRBJ2-7; no reliable D call. Deletions cut 0 bases from V and 2 bases from J, with 9 bases between. The CDR3 is 14 residues long. CDR1 and CDR2 (germline): SGDLS, YYNGEE. In DNA, the CDR3 is TGTGCCAGCAGCGTAGCAGACCACCCCTACGAGCAGTACTTC. Its translation: CASSVADHPYEQYF. The variable domain in full, completed from reference TRBV9 and TRBJ2-7, reads DSGVTQTPKHLITATGQRVTLRCSPRSGDLSVYWYQQSLDQGLQFLIQYYNGEERAKGNILERFSAQQFPDLHSELNLSSLELGDSALYFCASSVADHPYEQYFGPGTRLTVT.

The V gene is TRBV28, the J gene TRBJ2-5; 7 positions agree with TRBD2. The CDR3 has 15 amino acids. V gave up 6 bases and J gave up 9 bases; unmatched junction bases: 16. The germline gives CDR1 MDHEN, CDR2 SYDVKM. The CDR3 bases are TGTGCCAGCAGCCCTCCGTCTGTAAGCGGGGTAGCCCAGTACTTC. It translates to CASSPPSVSGVAQYF. Drawing the rest from reference TRBV28 and TRBJ2-5, the complete variable domain is DVKVTQSSRYLVKRTGEKVFLECVQDMDHENMFWYRQDPGLGLRLIYFSYDVKMKEKGDIPEGYSVSREKKERFSLILESASTNQTSMYLCASSPPSVSGVAQYFGPGTRLLVL.